This T cell receptor (beta chain) emerged from a study of tumor-infiltrating lymphocytes in glioblastoma multiforme (dated by TCRdb to about 2017). About the full investigation: The study tested whether intratumoral genomic heterogeneity fosters TIL diversity by jointly investigating somatic mutations, TIL diversity and immune response activity.

Deletion took 7 bases off V and 5 bases off J, with a span of 8 bases between the germline ends. The length of the CDR3 is 12 amino acids, counting both ends. Only CDR3 DNA is held: 36 bases, read in frame from base 1. The CDR1 and CDR2 encoded by the germline V gene are MNHNS and SASEGT. This clonotype was picked up one time. Its target antigen remains unknown. Without the conserved terminal phenylalanine or tryptophan, this CDR3 likely stems from a read error. The AllPrep DNA/RNA mini kit was used to purify genomic DNA and total RNA at the same time from each of the approximately nine tumor samples. Every RNA sample had an RNA integrity number above 6.5 and an OD 260/280 ratio above 1.9. Beyond this particular receptor, the publication reports: Generalizability was limited because only one glioblastoma patient was included in the TCR and somatic mutation analysis. RNA-based TCR sequencing may distort clone frequencies because T cells carry unequal numbers of TCR transcripts. T cells were not sorted into functional subsets, which the authors noted as a future improvement.

A modified ARM-PCR protocol with multiple V-beta primers and a C-beta primer was used to build TCRB libraries from RNA via three nested multiplex PCR rounds. TCRB-specific cDNA was synthesized from around 550 ng total RNA with ProtoScript II Reverse Transcriptase and a C-beta primer. The description of the TCRB libraries did not include any unique molecular identifiers. In the third PCR, barcodes and adapters were added over approximately 24 cycles with Deep VentR (exo-) polymerase, and the 250-500 bp bands were then gel purified. An Illumina HiSeq 2500 was used to sequence the TCRB libraries with 250 bp paired-end reads. In the paper's pipeline: Reads were cleaned with Trimmomatic, merged with FLASH, assigned V, D and J segments with MiGEC, and analyzed with VDJtools. VDJtools was used to calculate the Shannon-Wiener diversity index, which quantified repertoire diversity. The public reads were reprocessed in TCRdb via fastp at Q25 and MiXCR, keeping in-frame beta chains. Identical CDR3 protein sequences are pooled into one entry, listed with their most common genes and DNA. V and J calls and clone size were set by TCRdb, not the authors. The sample data list some 32,000 distinct CDR3 sequences, and 50% to 75% of these were observed just once. Approximately 33% of the sample belongs to the ten largest clones.

Specimen: brain tumor tissue. The chain is assembled from TRBV6-1 and TRBJ1-4; the D gene remains uncertain. This sequence was found in a male donor with glioblastoma. This receptor has the CDR3 CASNQPNEKLFI. The bases are TGTGCCAGCAACCAACCCAATGAAAAACTGTTTATA.